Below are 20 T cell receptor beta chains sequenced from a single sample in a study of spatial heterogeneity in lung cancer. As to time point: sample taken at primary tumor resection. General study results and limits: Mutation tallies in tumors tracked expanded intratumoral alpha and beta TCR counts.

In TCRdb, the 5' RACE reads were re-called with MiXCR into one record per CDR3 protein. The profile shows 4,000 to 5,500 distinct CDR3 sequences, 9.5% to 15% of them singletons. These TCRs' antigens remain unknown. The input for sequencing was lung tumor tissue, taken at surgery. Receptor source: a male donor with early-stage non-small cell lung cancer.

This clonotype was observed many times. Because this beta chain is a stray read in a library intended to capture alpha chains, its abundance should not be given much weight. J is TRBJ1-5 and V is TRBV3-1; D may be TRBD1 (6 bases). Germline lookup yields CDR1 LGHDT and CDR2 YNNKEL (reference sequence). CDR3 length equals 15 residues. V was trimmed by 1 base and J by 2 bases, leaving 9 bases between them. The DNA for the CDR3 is TGTGCCAGCAGCCAAGGACAGGTAGGCAATCAGCCCCAGCATTTT. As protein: CASSQGQVGNQPQHF.

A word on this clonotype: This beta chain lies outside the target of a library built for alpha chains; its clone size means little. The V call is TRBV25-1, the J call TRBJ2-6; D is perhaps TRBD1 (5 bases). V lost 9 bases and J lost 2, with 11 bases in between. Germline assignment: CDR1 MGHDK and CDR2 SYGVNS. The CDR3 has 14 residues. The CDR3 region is CASQSRAGANVLTF. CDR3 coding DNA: TGTGCCAGTCAATCCAGGGCTGGGGCCAACGTCCTGACTTTC.

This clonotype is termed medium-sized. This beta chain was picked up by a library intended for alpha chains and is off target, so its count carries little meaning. The CDR3 reads CASSLTGQGAVNTEAFF. Written as DNA, the CDR3 is TGTGCCAGCAGCTTGACGGGACAGGGGGCCGTAAACACTGAAGCTTTCTTT. The J gene is TRBJ1-1, the V gene TRBV5-6; 12 bases agree with TRBD1. Germline loops: CDR1 SGHDT, CDR2 YYEEEE. The CDR3 consists of 17 residues. V was pared by 1 base and J by 2 bases, with 6 bases of the junction left unmatched.

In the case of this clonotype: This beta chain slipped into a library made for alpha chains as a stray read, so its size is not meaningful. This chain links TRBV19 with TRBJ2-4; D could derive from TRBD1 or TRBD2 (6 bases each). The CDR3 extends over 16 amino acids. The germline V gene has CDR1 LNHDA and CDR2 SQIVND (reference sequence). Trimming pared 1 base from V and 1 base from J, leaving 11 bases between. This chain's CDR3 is CASSIVGGIAKNIQYF. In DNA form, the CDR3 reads TGTGCCAGTAGTATAGTGGGGGGCATTGCCAAAAACATTCAGTACTTC.

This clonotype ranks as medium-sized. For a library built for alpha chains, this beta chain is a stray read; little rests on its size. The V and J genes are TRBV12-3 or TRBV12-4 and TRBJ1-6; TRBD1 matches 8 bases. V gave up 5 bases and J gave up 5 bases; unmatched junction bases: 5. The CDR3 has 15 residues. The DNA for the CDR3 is TGTGCCAGCAGTCCAGGACAGGGAGATAATTCACCCCTCCACTTT. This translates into CASSPGQGDNSPLHF.

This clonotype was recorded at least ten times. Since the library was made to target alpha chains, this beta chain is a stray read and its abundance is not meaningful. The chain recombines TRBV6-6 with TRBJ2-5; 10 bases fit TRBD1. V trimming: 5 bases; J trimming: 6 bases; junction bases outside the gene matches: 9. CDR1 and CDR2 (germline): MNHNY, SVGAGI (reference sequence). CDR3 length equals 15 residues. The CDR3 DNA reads TGTGCCAGCAGTCCCCCGGGACAGGGGAGGCAGACCCAGTACTTC. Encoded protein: CASSPPGQGRQTQYF.

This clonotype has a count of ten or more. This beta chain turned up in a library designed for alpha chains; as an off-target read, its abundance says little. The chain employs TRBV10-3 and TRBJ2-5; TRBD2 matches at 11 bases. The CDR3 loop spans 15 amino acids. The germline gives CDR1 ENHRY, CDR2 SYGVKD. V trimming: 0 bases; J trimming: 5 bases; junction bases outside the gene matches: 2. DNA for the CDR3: TGTGCCATCAGTGAGTCCCCTAGCGGGGGGGAGACCCAGTACTTC. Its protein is CAISESPSGGETQYF.

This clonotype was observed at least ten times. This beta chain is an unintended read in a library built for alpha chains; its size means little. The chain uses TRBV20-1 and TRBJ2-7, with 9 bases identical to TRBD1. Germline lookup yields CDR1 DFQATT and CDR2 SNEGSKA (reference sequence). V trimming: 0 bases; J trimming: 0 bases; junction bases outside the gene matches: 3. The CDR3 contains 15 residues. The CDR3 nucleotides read TGCAGTGCTAGAGACTCGGGACAGGGCTCCTACGAGCAGTACTTC. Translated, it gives CSARDSGQGSYEQYF.

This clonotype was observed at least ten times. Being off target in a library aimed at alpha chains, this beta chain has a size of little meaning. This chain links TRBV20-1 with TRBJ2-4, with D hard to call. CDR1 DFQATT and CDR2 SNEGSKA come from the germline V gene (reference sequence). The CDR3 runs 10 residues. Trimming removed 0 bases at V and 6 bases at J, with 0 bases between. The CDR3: CSARENIQYF. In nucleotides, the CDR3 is TGCAGTGCTAGAGAAAACATTCAGTACTTC.

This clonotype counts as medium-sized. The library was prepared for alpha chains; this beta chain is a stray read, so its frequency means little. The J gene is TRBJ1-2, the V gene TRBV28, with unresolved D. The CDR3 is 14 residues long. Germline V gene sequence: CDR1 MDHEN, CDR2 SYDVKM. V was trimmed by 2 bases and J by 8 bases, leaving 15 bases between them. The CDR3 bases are TGTGCCAGCAGTTTAGGTGGGCGACTAGACGGCTACACCTTC. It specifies CASSLGGRLDGYTF.

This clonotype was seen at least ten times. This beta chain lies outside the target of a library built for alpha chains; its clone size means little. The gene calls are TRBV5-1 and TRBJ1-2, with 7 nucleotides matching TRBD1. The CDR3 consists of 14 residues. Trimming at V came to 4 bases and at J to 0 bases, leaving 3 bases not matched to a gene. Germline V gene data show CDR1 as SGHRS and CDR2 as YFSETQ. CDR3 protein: CASSGGQTNYGYTF. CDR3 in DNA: TGCGCCAGCAGCGGGGGACAGACTAACTATGGCTACACCTTC.

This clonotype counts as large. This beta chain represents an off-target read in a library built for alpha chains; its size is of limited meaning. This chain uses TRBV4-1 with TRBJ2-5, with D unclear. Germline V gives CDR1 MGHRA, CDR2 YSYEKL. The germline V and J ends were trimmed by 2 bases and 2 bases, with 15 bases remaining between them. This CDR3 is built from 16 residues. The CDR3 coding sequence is TGCGCCAGCAGCCAAAGTGCGTCAGAAGGTCAAGAGACCCAGTACTTC. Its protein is CASSQSASEGQETQYF.

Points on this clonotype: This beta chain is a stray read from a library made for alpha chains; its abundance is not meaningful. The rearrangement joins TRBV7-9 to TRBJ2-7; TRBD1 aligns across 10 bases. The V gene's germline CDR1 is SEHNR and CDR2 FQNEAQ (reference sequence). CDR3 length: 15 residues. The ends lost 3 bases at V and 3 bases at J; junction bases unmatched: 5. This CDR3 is CASSFPGQGVYEQYF. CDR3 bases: TGTGCCAGCAGCTTCCCAGGACAGGGGGTCTACGAGCAGTACTTC.

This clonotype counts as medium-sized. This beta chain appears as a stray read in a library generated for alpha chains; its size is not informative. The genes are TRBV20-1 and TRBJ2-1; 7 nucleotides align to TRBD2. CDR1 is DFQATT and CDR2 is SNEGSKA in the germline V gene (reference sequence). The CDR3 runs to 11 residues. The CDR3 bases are TGCAGGGCAGCGGGGATCGATGAGCAGTTCTTC. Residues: CRAAGIDEQFF.

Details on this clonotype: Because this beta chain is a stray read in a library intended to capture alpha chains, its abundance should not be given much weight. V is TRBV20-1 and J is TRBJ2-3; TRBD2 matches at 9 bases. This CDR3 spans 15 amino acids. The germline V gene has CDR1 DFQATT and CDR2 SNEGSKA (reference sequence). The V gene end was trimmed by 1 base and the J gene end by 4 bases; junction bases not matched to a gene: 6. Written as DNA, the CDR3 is TGCAGTGCTAGAGCAGCGGGGGGTCCTGCAGATACGCAGTATTTT. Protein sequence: CSARAAGGPADTQYF.

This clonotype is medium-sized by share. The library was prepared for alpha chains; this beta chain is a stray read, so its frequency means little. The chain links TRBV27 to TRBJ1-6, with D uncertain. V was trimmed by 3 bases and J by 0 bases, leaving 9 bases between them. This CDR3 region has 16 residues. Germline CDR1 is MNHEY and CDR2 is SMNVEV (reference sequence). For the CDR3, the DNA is TGTGCCAGCAGTTTGGAAGGGAGCTCCTATAATTCACCCCTCCACTTT. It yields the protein CASSLEGSSYNSPLHF.

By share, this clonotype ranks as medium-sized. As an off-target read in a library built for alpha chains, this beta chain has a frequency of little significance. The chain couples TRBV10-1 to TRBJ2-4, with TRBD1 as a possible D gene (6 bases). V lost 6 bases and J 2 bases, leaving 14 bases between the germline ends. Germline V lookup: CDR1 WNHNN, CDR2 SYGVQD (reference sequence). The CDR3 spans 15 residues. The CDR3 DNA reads TGCGCCAGCAGCGCCAACAGGGATTCCAAAAACATTCAGTACTTC. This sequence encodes CASSANRDSKNIQYF.

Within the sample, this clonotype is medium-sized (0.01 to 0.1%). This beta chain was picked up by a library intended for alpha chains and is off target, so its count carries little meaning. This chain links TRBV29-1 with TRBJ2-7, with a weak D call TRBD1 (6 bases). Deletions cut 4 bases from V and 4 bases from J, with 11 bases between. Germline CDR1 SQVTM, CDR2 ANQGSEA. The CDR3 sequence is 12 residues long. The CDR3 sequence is CSVAGQTYEQYF. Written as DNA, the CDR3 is TGCAGCGTTGCTGGACAGACTTACGAGCAGTACTTC.

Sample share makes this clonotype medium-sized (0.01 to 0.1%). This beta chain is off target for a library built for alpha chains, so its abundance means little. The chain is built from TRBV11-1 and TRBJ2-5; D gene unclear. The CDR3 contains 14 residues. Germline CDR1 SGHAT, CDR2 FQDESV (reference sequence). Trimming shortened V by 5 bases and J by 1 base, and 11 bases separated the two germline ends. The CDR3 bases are TGTGCCAGCAGCCGAAACAACGTCCAAGAGACCCAGTACTTC. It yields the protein CASSRNNVQETQYF.

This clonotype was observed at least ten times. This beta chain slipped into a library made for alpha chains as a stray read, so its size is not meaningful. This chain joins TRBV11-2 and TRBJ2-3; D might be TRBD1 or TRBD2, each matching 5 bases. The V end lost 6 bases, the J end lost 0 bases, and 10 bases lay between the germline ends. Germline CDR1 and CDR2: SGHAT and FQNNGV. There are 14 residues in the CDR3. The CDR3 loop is CASRPGPSTDTQYF. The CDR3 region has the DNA TGTGCCAGCAGACCGGGACCGAGCACAGATACGCAGTATTTT.